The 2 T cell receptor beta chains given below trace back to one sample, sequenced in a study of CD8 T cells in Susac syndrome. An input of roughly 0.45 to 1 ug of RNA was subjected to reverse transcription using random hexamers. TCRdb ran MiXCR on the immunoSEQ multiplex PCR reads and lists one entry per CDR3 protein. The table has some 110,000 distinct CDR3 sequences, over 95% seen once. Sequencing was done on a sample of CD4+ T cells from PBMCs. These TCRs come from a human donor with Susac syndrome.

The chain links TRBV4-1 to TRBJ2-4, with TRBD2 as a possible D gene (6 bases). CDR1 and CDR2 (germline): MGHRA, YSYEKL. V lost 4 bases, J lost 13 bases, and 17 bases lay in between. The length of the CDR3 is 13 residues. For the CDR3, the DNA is TGCGCCAGCAGCCCCCTCGGGTGGGGGGTCCAGTACTTC. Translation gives CASSPLGWGVQYF.

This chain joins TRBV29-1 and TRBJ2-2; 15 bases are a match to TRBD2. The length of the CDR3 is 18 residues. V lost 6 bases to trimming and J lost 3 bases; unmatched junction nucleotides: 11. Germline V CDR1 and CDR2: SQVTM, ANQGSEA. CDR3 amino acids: CSVTGTSGRRRDTGELFF. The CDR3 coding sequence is TGCAGCGTGACCGGGACTAGCGGGAGGCGAAGGGACACCGGGGAGCTGTTTTTT.